Detailed here is one T cell receptor beta chain. Antigen specificity is unknown. The data stem from a study of cytomegalovirus exposure and HLA in healthy donors. This CDR3 spans 18 amino acids. V lost 1 base and J lost 0; bases outside the gene matches: 6. The germline CDR1 and CDR2 sequences are SGHVS and FNYEAQ. Whole-study results and caveats: Overall, about 160 TCR beta chains were annotated as cytomegalovirus-associated. A further, later analysis showed that HLA-associated TCR beta chains (compared with equally common others) were more clonally expanded. The study reported that TCR beta sequences accurately predicted HLA-A and HLA-B alleles in most subjects.

13 Jbeta primers and 60 Vbeta primers were used for the PCR. Here immunoSEQ multiplex PCR was the method, and the copy in TCRdb shows in-frame clones only, minus some. In the table there are some 140,000 clones, around 80% of which are singletons. Those who donated were healthy bone marrow donors. V usage is TRBV7-6 and J usage is TRBJ2-1, with 10 nucleotides matching TRBD2. The TCR was taken from a man between 25 and 39 years old in good health. The sequencing sample was made of PBMCs. The DNA of the CDR3 is TGTGCCAGCAGCTTAGGGTTCCCTAGCGGGAGCTCCTACAATGAGCAGTTCTTC. Its protein product is CASSLGFPSGSSYNEQFF.